The 24 T cell receptor beta chains listed next were all sequenced from one sample in a study of cytomegalovirus exposure and HLA in healthy donors. PCR used 60 Vbeta primers and 13 Jbeta primers. Only in-frame clones appear in the TCRdb table, and some are missing; sequencing was by immunoSEQ multiplex PCR. The data contain over 150,000 clones, roughly 80% of them singletons. Material for sequencing was PBMCs. These receptors were obtained from a girl aged 10 to 17 in good health and CMV-seropositive.

Only one count was recorded for this clone. The chain joins TRBV19 to TRBJ1-2, with 12 bases fitting TRBD1. Germline assignment: CDR1 LNHDA and CDR2 SQIVND (reference sequence). The CDR3 length is 18 residues. With V trimmed by 7 bases and J by 3 bases, 15 bases remained unmatched. The CDR3 sequence: CASTKVWDRGRGDYGYTF. The CDR3 DNA is TGTGCCAGTACCAAGGTTTGGGACAGGGGGCGCGGTGACTATGGCTACACCTTC.

The chain has TRBV5-1 and TRBJ1-4, with a weak D call TRBD1 (5 bases). Per germline, CDR1 SGHRS and CDR2 YFSETQ. CDR3 length equals 13 residues. The V end lost 4 bases, the J end lost 7 bases, and 11 bases lay between the germline ends. CDR3: CASSQGVSEKLFF. Here the CDR3 DNA reads TGCGCCAGCAGCCAAGGGGTTAGTGAAAAACTGTTTTTT.

The genes are TRBV15 and TRBJ2-7; D remains unclear. V lost 0 bases and J 4 bases, leaving 7 bases between the germline ends. The CDR3 runs 13 residues. Germline CDR1 LNHNV, CDR2 YYDKDF (reference sequence). CDR3 sequence: CATSRDSEYEQYF. The CDR3 nucleotides read TGTGCCACCAGCAGAGATTCAGAATACGAGCAGTACTTC.

This clone has more than one count but fewer than ten. The J gene is TRBJ1-3, the V gene TRBV28; possibly TRBD1 for D (5 bases). Germline-derived CDR1 and CDR2 are MDHEN and SYDVKM. The CDR3 has 20 residues. V lost 2 bases to trimming and J lost 0 bases, with 23 bases between them. This CDR3 reads CASSLEFLLGGESSGNTIYF. In DNA, the CDR3 is TGTGCCAGCAGTTTAGAGTTTTTATTGGGGGGGGAGAGCTCTGGAAACACCATATATTTT.

This chain connects TRBV7-2 to TRBJ1-4; 7 bases are shared with TRBD1. The CDR3 covers 16 residues. CDR1 and CDR2 (germline): SGHTA, FQGNSA. V was clipped by 1 base and J by 6 bases; unmatched bases: 8. CDR3 bases: TGTGCCAGCAGCTTAGAATATTTCAGGGGGGATGAAAAACTGTTTTTT. Its translation: CASSLEYFRGDEKLFF.

The chain is built from TRBV10-3 and TRBJ1-2; 8 bases match TRBD1. The CDR3 spans 14 residues. Trimming cost V 3 bases and J 3 bases; bases outside gene matches: 3. In germline, CDR1 is ENHRY, CDR2 SYGVKD. Here the CDR3 reads CAISDQTGDYGYTF. The CDR3 nucleotides read TGTGCCATCAGTGATCAGACAGGGGACTATGGCTACACCTTC.

This clone was counted between two and nine times. The rearrangement uses TRBV6-1 and TRBJ2-7; 9 bases match TRBD1. Per the germline V gene, CDR1 is MNHNS and CDR2 is SASEGT. This CDR3 is built from 14 residues. The V segment lost 5 bases and the J segment 2 bases; nucleotides outside the gene matches: 4. In DNA form, the CDR3 reads TGTGCCAGCAGTAGGACAGGGGTAACCTACGAGCAGTACTTC. Translation: CASSRTGVTYEQYF.

This chain links TRBV11-3 with TRBJ2-3; no clear D gene. V lost 1 base and J lost 3, with 11 bases in between. The germline CDR1 and CDR2 sequences are SGHNT and YENEEA. This CDR3 is built from 15 residues. The CDR3 bases are TGTGCCAGCAGCTTAGTTTGCCTAGAAACAGATACGCAGTATTTT. As protein: CASSLVCLETDTQYF.

The V and J genes are TRBV5-6 and TRBJ2-1; D is undetermined. Trimming shortened V by 4 bases and J by 10 bases, and 12 bases separated the two germline ends. CDR1 and CDR2 from the germline V gene are SGHDT and YYEEEE. The CDR3 extends over 12 amino acids. The CDR3 reads CASSTSDGEQFF. The CDR3, as DNA: TGTGCCAGCAGCACTTCTGACGGGGAGCAGTTCTTC.

CDR3 DNA: TGTGCCAGCAGTGCCCATAGTTCCGCGGGCGGAAACACCATATATTTT. Encoded protein: CASSAHSSAGGNTIYF. The V gene is TRBV6-6, the J gene TRBJ1-3; D gene uncertain. The CDR3 loop spans 16 amino acids. CDR1 is MNHNY, CDR2 SVGAGI, per germline (reference sequence). V dropped 5 bases and J dropped 4 bases, with 18 bases sitting between them.

This sequence joins TRBV9 and TRBJ2-5; D is unclear. Germline assignment: CDR1 SGDLS and CDR2 YYNGEE. The CDR3 has 13 amino acids. The ends were cut back, 1 base at V and 7 bases at J, with 11 bases in the middle. CDR3 residues: CASSVLFSGTQYF. The DNA of the CDR3 is TGTGCCAGCAGCGTACTATTTTCGGGGACCCAGTACTTC. The entire variable domain, with the rest obtained from reference TRBV9 and TRBJ2-5, is as follows: DSGVTQTPKHLITATGQRVTLRCSPRSGDLSVYWYQQSLDQGLQFLIQYYNGEERAKGNILERFSAQQFPDLHSELNLSSLELGDSALYFCASSVLFSGTQYFGPGTRLLVL.

The chain couples TRBV7-2 to TRBJ1-5; maybe TRBD1 (6 bases). Germline V gives CDR1 SGHTA, CDR2 FQGNSA. Trimming took 1 base from V and 6 from J, leaving 13 bases between them. The CDR3 length is 15 residues. The CDR3: CASSLGAGAGQPQHF. The CDR3 bases are TGTGCCAGCAGCTTAGGAGCGGGGGCGGGTCAGCCCCAGCATTTT. The full variable domain, rest sourced from reference TRBV7-2 and TRBJ1-5, is GAGVSQSPSNKVTEKGKDVELRCDPISGHTALYWYRQSLGQGLEFLIYFQGNSAPDKSGLPSDRFSAERTGGSVSTLTIQRTQQEDSAVYLCASSLGAGAGQPQHFGDGTRLSIL.

The V and J genes are TRBV7-2 and TRBJ2-7; 12 bases are shared with TRBD2. The germline V gene has CDR1 SGHTA and CDR2 FQGNSA. After removal of 5 bases from V and 7 bases from J, the junction contained 9 bases not matched to a gene. The CDR3 contains 15 residues. The DNA for the CDR3 is TGTGCCAGCAGCCCGACTAGCGGGGGTCCCTGGGAGCAGTACTTC. Translated: CASSPTSGGPWEQYF.

The chain has TRBV7-9 and TRBJ1-2, with D possibly being TRBD1 (6 bases). Deletions cut 7 bases from V and 4 bases from J, with 16 bases between. This CDR3 spans 14 amino acids. Germline loops: CDR1 SEHNR, CDR2 FQNEAQ (reference sequence). The chain's CDR3 is CASTRGGGGYGYTF. The CDR3 DNA sequence: TGTGCCAGCACCCGGGGAGGGGGAGGCTATGGCTACACCTTC. Filled out from reference TRBV7-9 and TRBJ1-2, the complete variable domain reads DTGVSQNPRHKITKRGQNVTFRCDPISEHNRLYWYRQTLGQGPEFLTYFQNEAQLEKSRLLSDRFSAERPKGSFSTLEIQRTEQGDSAMYLCASTRGGGGYGYTFGSGTRLTVV.

J is TRBJ1-1 and V is TRBV28, with 8 bases that match TRBD1. After removal of 4 bases from V and 3 bases from J, the junction contained 7 bases not matched to a gene. The V gene's germline CDR1 is MDHEN and CDR2 SYDVKM. The CDR3 covers 15 residues. Here the CDR3 reads CASSSQGAGDTEAFF. The CDR3 nucleotides are TGTGCCAGCAGTTCCCAGGGGGCTGGGGACACTGAAGCTTTCTTT.

The V call is TRBV7-2, the J call TRBJ1-3; 7 positions match TRBD1. There are 15 residues in the CDR3. Trimming at V came to 5 bases and at J to 2 bases, leaving 6 bases not matched to a gene. Germline assignment: CDR1 SGHTA and CDR2 FQGNSA. Here the CDR3 reads CASSDMDRTGNTIYF. CDR3 coding DNA: TGTGCCAGCAGCGATATGGACAGGACTGGAAACACCATATATTTT.

The chain joins TRBV30 to TRBJ1-4; 9 bases are shared with TRBD1. V dropped 0 bases and J dropped 1; count of bases not matched to a gene: 3. CDR1 and CDR2 (germline): GTSNPN, SVGIG (reference sequence). CDR3 length: 16 residues. CDR3 loop: CAWSVQGAGTNEKLFF. The CDR3 DNA reads TGTGCCTGGAGTGTACAGGGGGCTGGAACTAATGAAAAACTGTTTTTT.

The CDR3 DNA reads TGCGCCAGCAGCTTGCTTCGGGAGGTAATAGATACGCAGTATTTT. Protein: CASSLLREVIDTQYF. This chain connects TRBV5-1 to TRBJ2-3; TRBD2 aligns across 7 bases. V was clipped by 1 base and J by 5 bases; unmatched bases: 7. Per germline, CDR1 SGHRS and CDR2 YFSETQ. The CDR3 runs 15 residues. The complete variable domain, with remaining parts taken from reference TRBV5-1 and TRBJ2-3, reads KAGVTQTPRYLIKTRGQQVTLSCSPISGHRSVSWYQQTPGQGLQFLFEYFSETQRNKGNFPGRFSGRQFSNSRSEMNVSTLELGDSALYLCASSLLREVIDTQYFGPGTRLTVL.

This chain connects TRBV5-1 to TRBJ2-7, with D possibly TRBD1 on 5 matching bases. Trimming took off 0 bases at V and 1 base at J, with 8 bases between the two ends. Germline CDR1 is SGHRS and CDR2 is YFSETQ. The CDR3 totals 14 residues. The CDR3: CASSLEGVSYEQYF. The CDR3 bases are TGCGCCAGCAGCTTGGAAGGGGTGTCCTACGAGCAGTACTTC.

In this sample, this clone turned up a few times. The genes are TRBV7-8 and TRBJ1-5; D gene ambiguous. The germline CDR1 and CDR2 sequences are SGHVS and FQNEAQ. Trimming took 6 bases from V and 2 from J, leaving 20 bases between them. The CDR3 is 17 amino acids. CDR3 region: CASSLGYVQRGNQPQHF. CDR3 bases: TGTGCCAGCAGTTTGGGGTACGTCCAGCGGGGCAATCAGCCCCAGCATTTT.

In DNA, the CDR3 is TGTGCCAGCAGCGTAGCCGAGGGAGGAGTCGGAGATACGCAGTATTTT. Translation: CASSVAEGGVGDTQYF. The chain employs TRBV9 and TRBJ2-3; possible D gene TRBD2, 6 bases. This CDR3 has 16 amino acids. Germline CDR1 SGDLS, CDR2 YYNGEE. V dropped 0 bases and J dropped 5 bases, with 16 bases sitting between them.

The V gene is TRBV5-1, the J gene TRBJ2-7; TRBD2 matches at 9 bases. Germline lookup yields CDR1 SGHRS and CDR2 YFSETQ. V lost 0 bases, J lost 6 bases, and 10 bases stayed unmatched. The CDR3 extends over 16 amino acids. CDR3 sequence (DNA): TGCGCCAGCAGCTTGGGATCTAGCGGGGTGAGCGGCGAGCAGTACTTC. It translates to CASSLGSSGVSGEQYF.

This chain connects TRBV28 to TRBJ2-7; D ambiguous. Trimming removed 6 bases at V and 6 bases at J, with 18 bases between. This CDR3 contains 14 residues. Germline assignment: CDR1 MDHEN and CDR2 SYDVKM. The CDR3 nucleotides are TGTGCCAGCAGGTTCTTGCATCAGATAAGCGAGCAGTACTTC. Amino acid sequence: CASRFLHQISEQYF.

This sequence joins TRBV10-3 and TRBJ2-6, with D maybe TRBD1 (5 bases). Germline values: CDR1 ENHRY, CDR2 SYGVKD. Trimming left V 8 bases short and J 3 bases short, with 8 bases between. This CDR3 has 13 amino acids. Here the CDR3 DNA reads TGTGCCATCCAGGGCCATGGGGCCAACGTCCTGACTTTC. Its protein product is CAIQGHGANVLTF.